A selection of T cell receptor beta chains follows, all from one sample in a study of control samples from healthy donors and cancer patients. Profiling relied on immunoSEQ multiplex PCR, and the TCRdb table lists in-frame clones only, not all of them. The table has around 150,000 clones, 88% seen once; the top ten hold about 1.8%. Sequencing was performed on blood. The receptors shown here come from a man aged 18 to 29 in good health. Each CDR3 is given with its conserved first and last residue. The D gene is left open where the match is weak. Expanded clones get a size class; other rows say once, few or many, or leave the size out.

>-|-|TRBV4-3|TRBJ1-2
TGCGCCAGCAGCCAAGAACCAGAGTCTAACTATGGCTACACCTTC
CASSQEPESNYGYTF
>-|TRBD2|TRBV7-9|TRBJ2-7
TGTGCCAGCATCCCCGCGGGGGGTCAGCGGTTCGCCTACGAGCAGTACTTC
CASIPAGGQRFAYEQYF
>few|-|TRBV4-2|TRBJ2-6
TGTGCCAGCAGCCATTATAGCGGCTCTGGGGCCAACGTCCTGACTTTC
CASSHYSGSGANVLTF
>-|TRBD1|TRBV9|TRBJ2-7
TGTGCCAGCAGCCCCACCGGGACAGGGTATCGGGAGCAGTACTTC
CASSPTGTGYREQYF
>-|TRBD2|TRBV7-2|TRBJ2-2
TGTGCCAGCAGTCTTGGGACTAGCGGTTACACCGGGGAGCTGTTTTTT
CASSLGTSGYTGELFF
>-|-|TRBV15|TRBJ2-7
TGTGCCACCAGCAGACAGGTCGACTACGAGCAGTACTTC
CATSRQVDYEQYF
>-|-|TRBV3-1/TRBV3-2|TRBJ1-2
TGTGCCAGCAGTCCAGATCGGGGGGGTTATGGCTACACCTTC
CASSPDRGGYGYTF
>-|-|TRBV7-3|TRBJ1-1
TGTGCCAGCAGCTTTGCAGGGTCGGACACTGAAGCTTTCTTT
CASSFAGSDTEAFF
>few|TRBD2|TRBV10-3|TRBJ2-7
TGTGCCATAAGGCTAGCGGGGGGTAGCGACGAGCAGTACTTC
CAIRLAGGSDEQYF
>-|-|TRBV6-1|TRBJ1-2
TGTGCCAGCAGTGAAGTACAGGGTCACTATGGCTACACCTTC
CASSEVQGHYGYTF
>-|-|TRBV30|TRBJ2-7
TGTGCCTGGAACCCCGACCCACAGGGAAGATACGAGCAGTACTTC
CAWNPDPQGRYEQYF
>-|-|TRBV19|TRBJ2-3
TGTGCCAGTAGTAGTGGGGAGAGCACAGATACGCAGTATTTT
CASSSGESTDTQYF
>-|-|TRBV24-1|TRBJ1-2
TGTGCCACCAGTGATTCTACAGGCCTAGAAGGCTACACCTTC
CATSDSTGLEGYTF
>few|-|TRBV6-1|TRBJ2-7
TGTGCCAGCAGTCCGGACAACACCTACGAGCAGTACTTC
CASSPDNTYEQYF
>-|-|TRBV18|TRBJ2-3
TGTGCCAGCTCCCCCATTGCCGGGGGTAGCACAGATACGCAGTATTTT
CASSPIAGGSTDTQYF
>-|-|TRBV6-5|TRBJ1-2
TGTGCCAGCAGTCCCGGGTCCGACTATGGCTACACCTTC
CASSPGSDYGYTF
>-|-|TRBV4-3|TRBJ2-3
TGCGCCAGCAGCCAAGATCTGGTTTCCGGGGCCAGAGGCACAGATACGCAGTATTTT
CASSQDLVSGARGTDTQYF
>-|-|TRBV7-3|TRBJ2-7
TGTGCCAGCAGCCAAGAACACTCCTACGAGCAGTACTTC
CASSQEHSYEQYF
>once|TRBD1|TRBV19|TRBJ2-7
TGTGCCAGTAGTATAGGTCCTCCGGGACAGGGCCCCTACGAGCAGTACTTC
CASSIGPPGQGPYEQYF
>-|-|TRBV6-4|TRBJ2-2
TGTGCCAGCAGTGAAGGGGACAGACTAGACACCGGGGAGCTGTTTTTT
CASSEGDRLDTGELFF
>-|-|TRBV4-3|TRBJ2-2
TGCGCCAGCAGCCGGCGGGTGCAGGGGTCCGGGGAGCTGTTTTTT
CASSRRVQGSGELFF
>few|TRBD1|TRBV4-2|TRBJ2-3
TGTGCCAGCAGCCCCGGACAGGGCATTGGTCTTTTT
CASSPGQGIGLF